This TCR beta chain comes out of a study of blood T cell repertoires in COVID-19. Across the study: COVID-19 samples, acute and convalescent, were from the United States, Italy and Spain.

Germline V gives CDR1 SNHLY, CDR2 FYNNEI. The CDR3 sequence is 12 residues long. V lost 6 bases to trimming and J lost 4 bases, with 9 bases between them. Sequencing used immunoSEQ multiplex PCR; TCRdb keeps in-frame clones, though not all of them. This table has 160,000 or so clones, roughly 75% appearing once. Sequences were obtained from peripheral blood. The sequence was obtained from a man in his 70s with active or convalescent COVID-19. The V call is TRBV2, the J call TRBJ1-2; the D is unclear. In DNA, the CDR3 is TGTGCCAGCAGGCGATTGAGCTATGGCTACACCTTC. Its translation is CASRRLSYGYTF.